A selection of T cell receptor beta chains follows, all from one sample in a study of PD-1 blockade in mismatch repair-deficient tumors. Profiling relied on immunoSEQ multiplex PCR, and the TCRdb table lists in-frame clones only, not all of them. The data hold approximately 100,000 clones, with 70% to 85% observed a single time. This specimen consisted of peripheral blood, obtained 36 weeks after starting pembrolizumab. The source of these receptors is an adult with mismatch repair-deficient cancer. The CDR3 runs from the conserved cysteine through the conserved F or W. The listing skips clone size in some rows; elsewhere it reads once, few, many or a size class.

>.|TRBJ1-2|TRBV19|13
CASSPDRGEGYTF
>few|TRBJ2-3|TRBV29-1|15
CSAHPMTASTDTQYF
>.|TRBJ2-7|TRBV30|13
CAWSNRERSEQYF
>.|TRBJ1-1|TRBV18|13
CASSLAVNTEAFF
>.|TRBJ2-5|TRBV11-3|12
CASSLGRETQYF
>.|TRBJ2-3|TRBV6-5|16
CASSYGTGSSTDTQYF
>.|TRBJ2-2|TRBV18|16
CASSPLELANTGELFF
>.|TRBJ2-7|TRBV19|11
CASTDLGEQYF
>few|TRBJ2-7|TRBV27|11
CASGPQGQGFF
>.|TRBJ1-2|TRBV7-3|11
CAIRTPYGYTF
>.|TRBJ2-1|TRBV6-5|14
CASSSGIRGNEQFF
>.|TRBJ2-6|TRBV2|15
CASSRNPGGANVLTF
>once|TRBJ1-3|TRBV29-1|13
CSVGGSEENTIYF
>once|TRBJ2-1|TRBV2|15
CASKKETSGSFEQFF
>.|TRBJ1-1|TRBV4-2|15
CASSQDRGFGSEAFF
>.|TRBJ1-5|TRBV2|14
CASKKTGEYQPQHF
>.|TRBJ2-1|TRBV6-5|15
CASSPGDSGYNEQFF
>.|TRBJ1-2|TRBV6-6|13
CASSYSGGDGYTF